One sample yielded the 12 T cell receptor beta chains listed below, sequenced in a study of blood T cell repertoires in COVID-19. The data were produced by immunoSEQ multiplex PCR, yet TCRdb's version contains in-frame clones alone and is incomplete. The data hold under 400,000 clones, with roughly nine tenths observed a single time. The sequencing input was peripheral blood. These receptors were taken from an older woman with COVID-19, enrolled during active disease.

The chain employs TRBV5-5 and TRBJ2-5; tentatively, D is TRBD1 (6 bases). CDR3 size: 14 residues. Germline V gene data show CDR1 as SGHKS and CDR2 as YYEKEE (reference sequence). V lost 4 bases and J lost 2, with 12 bases in between. The CDR3 sequence is CASSIGGQQETQYF. The CDR3 DNA reads TGTGCCAGCAGCATTGGCGGACAGCAAGAGACCCAGTACTTC.

The chain couples TRBV28 to TRBJ1-6; 8 nucleotides align to TRBD1. The CDR3 contains 15 residues. The J segment lost 6 bases and the V segment lost 4 bases, leaving 5 bases of the junction unmatched. Germline CDR1 MDHEN, CDR2 SYDVKM. CDR3 DNA: TGTGCCAGCAGTTCCCCGGACAGGGCTAATTCACCCCTCCACTTT. Translating gives CASSSPDRANSPLHF.

The DNA for the CDR3 is TGTGCCAGCAGCCAAAGGGCGGGTGAGCAGTTCTTC. This sequence encodes CASSQRAGEQFF. The chain uses TRBV3-1 (or the pseudogene TRBV3-2) and TRBJ2-1; maybe TRBD2 (5 bases). From germline, CDR1 is LGHDT and CDR2 YNNKEL (reference sequence). The CDR3 runs to 12 residues. V lost 2 bases, J lost 9 bases, and 8 bases lay in between.

There are a few counts of this clone. The chain is built from TRBV28 and TRBJ1-4, with D unresolved. Trimming removed 3 bases at V and 5 bases at J, with 7 bases between. Looked up from germline, CDR1 is MDHEN and CDR2 is SYDVKM. The CDR3 is 13 residues long. CDR3 amino acids: CASSFGLNEKLFF. In nucleotides, the CDR3 is TGTGCCAGCAGTTTTGGGCTAAATGAAAAACTGTTTTTT.

V is TRBV2 and J is TRBJ2-7; D unclear. This CDR3 has 13 residues. Between the trimmed V and J ends, which lost 4 bases and 8 bases, there was a span of 15 bases. Per the germline V gene, CDR1 is SNHLY and CDR2 is FYNNEI. CDR3 in DNA: TGTGCCAGCAGTGCGGAGCCCCCCAAGAAGCAGTACTTC. Its translation is CASSAEPPKKQYF.

CDR3 sequence reads: CASSLRGYSNQPQHF. CDR3 in DNA: TGTGCCAGTAGTTTGCGGGGTTATAGCAATCAGCCCCAGCATTTT. This chain connects TRBV19 to TRBJ1-5; no firm D call. V gave up 5 bases and J gave up 0 bases, with 11 bases separating them. The CDR3 length is 15 residues. Germline-derived CDR1 and CDR2 are LNHDA and SQIVND (reference sequence). The full variable domain, in which reference TRBV19 and TRBJ1-5 provide the parts outside the CDR3, is DGGITQSPKYLFRKEGQNVTLSCEQNLNHDAMYWYRQDPGQGLRLIYYSQIVNDFQKGDIAEGYSVSREKKESFPLTVTSAQKNPTAFYLCASSLRGYSNQPQHFGDGTRLSIL.

The chain employs TRBV4-2 and TRBJ1-1, with D possibly being TRBD1 (5 bases). Germline lookup yields CDR1 LGHNA and CDR2 YNFKEQ. V lost 0 bases, J lost 3 bases, and 14 bases lay in between. The CDR3 is 16 residues long. In nucleotides, the CDR3 is TGTGCCAGCAGCCAAGATATTGGCAGGGAGGACACTGAAGCTTTCTTT. It is translated as CASSQDIGREDTEAFF.

The V gene is TRBV19, the J gene TRBJ1-1; D possibly corresponds to TRBD1 (6 bases). Trimming took 5 bases from V and 1 from J, leaving 14 bases between them. CDR1 LNHDA and CDR2 SQIVND come from the germline V gene (reference sequence). The CDR3 spans 15 residues. DNA for the CDR3: TGTGCCAGTAGTGTGAACAGGGAGCGGAACACTGAAGCTTTCTTT. Amino acids: CASSVNRERNTEAFF.

J is TRBJ2-5 and V is TRBV5-6; 7 positions match TRBD1. J lost 7 bases, V lost 4 bases, and 10 bases had no gene match. Germline CDR1 reads SGHDT; CDR2 reads YYEEEE. There are 14 residues in the CDR3. CDR3: CASSPGTARGTQYF. CDR3 nucleotide sequence: TGTGCCAGCAGCCCGGGGACAGCGAGGGGGACCCAGTACTTC.

This rearrangement joins TRBV28 to TRBJ1-2; 7 bases agree with TRBD1. The J segment lost 6 bases and the V segment lost 8 bases, leaving 15 bases of the junction unmatched. The CDR3 totals 15 residues. The germline CDR1 and CDR2 sequences are MDHEN and SYDVKM. The CDR3 spells CASGSTGVVGDGYTF. In nucleotides, the CDR3 is TGTGCCAGCGGATCCACAGGGGTAGTCGGGGATGGCTACACCTTC.

The J gene is TRBJ2-2, the V gene TRBV19; 9 positions match TRBD2. This CDR3 contains 15 residues. Trimming cost V 7 bases and J 2 bases; bases outside gene matches: 5. From germline, CDR1 is LNHDA and CDR2 SQIVND (reference sequence). DNA for the CDR3: TGTGCCAGTACTCTTAGCGGGGGAAACACCGGGGAGCTGTTTTTT. This codes for CASTLSGGNTGELFF.

The gene calls are TRBV27 and TRBJ2-1; 9 bases map to TRBD2. Germline CDR1 MNHEY, CDR2 SMNVEV (reference sequence). The ends lost 4 bases at V and 9 bases at J; junction bases unmatched: 10. The CDR3 covers 15 residues. In DNA, the CDR3 is TGTGCCAGCAGTTCCCCCAGCGGGGGGCGGGGTGAGCAGTTCTTC. Translation gives CASSSPSGGRGEQFF.